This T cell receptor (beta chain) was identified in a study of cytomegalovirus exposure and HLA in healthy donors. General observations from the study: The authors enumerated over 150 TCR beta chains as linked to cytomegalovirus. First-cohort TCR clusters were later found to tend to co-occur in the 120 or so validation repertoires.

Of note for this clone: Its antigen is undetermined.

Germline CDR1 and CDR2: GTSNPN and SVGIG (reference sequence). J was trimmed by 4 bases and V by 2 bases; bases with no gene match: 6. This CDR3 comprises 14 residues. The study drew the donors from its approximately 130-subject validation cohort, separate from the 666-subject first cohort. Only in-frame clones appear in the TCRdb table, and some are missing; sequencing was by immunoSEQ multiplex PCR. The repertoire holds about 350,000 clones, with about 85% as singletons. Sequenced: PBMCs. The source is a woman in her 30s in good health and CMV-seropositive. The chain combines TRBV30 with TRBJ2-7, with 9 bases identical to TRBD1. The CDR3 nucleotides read TGTGCCTGGAGTCTAAACAGGGGGCCTTACGAGCAGTACTTC. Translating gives CAWSLNRGPYEQYF.